This T cell receptor beta chain was sequenced in a study of lymphopenia after photon versus proton radiotherapy. Clones were read by immunoSEQ multiplex PCR, and TCRdb kept only the in-frame ones, dropping some. This table has roughly 58,000 clones, approximately 86% appearing once. Whole-study findings and limits: Photon-treated patients lost naive T cells and TCR diversity; proton-treated stayed stable. Oligoclonal CD8+ Temra expansion after nadir drove photon patients' diversity drop.

This clone was observed many times. Its matching antigen is unknown. The junction had 7 bases not matched to a gene; V was cut back by 6 bases and J by 5 bases. Germline values: CDR1 SQVTM, CDR2 ANQGSEA. The CDR3 has 13 residues. The sequence was collected from an elderly man with esophageal cancer. This chain joins TRBV29-1 and TRBJ1-5, with 7 positions matching TRBD1. The sample consisted of peripheral blood, taken from a patient treated with proton-based radiotherapy. CDR3 sequence: CSVASGGDQPQHF. The CDR3 DNA reads as TGCAGCGTCGCCTCAGGGGGGGATCAGCCCCAGCATTTT. The full variable domain, rest sourced from reference TRBV29-1 and TRBJ1-5, is SAVISQKPSRDICQRGTSLTIQCQVDSQVTMMFWYRQQPGQSLTLIATANQGSEATYESGFVIDKFPISRPNLTFSTLTVSNMSPEDSSIYLCSVASGGDQPQHFGDGTRLSIL.